These 9 T cell receptor beta chains were sequenced from one sample in a study of human T cells and chemical hapten exposure. In TCRdb, the RACE reads were re-called with MiXCR into one record per CDR3 protein. The sample has approximately 320,000 distinct CDR3 sequences; around 5.5% are singletons. The sample's time point: pre-sensitization, week 0. Specified treatment: therapeutic diphenylcyclopropenone sensitization with weekly scalp DPC. The sample consisted of whole blood, taken in connection with sensitization to the hapten diphenylcyclopropenone (DPC). The receptor set was obtained from a woman aged 18-29 years with alopecia areata. Some clones in this sample may be carry-over from other donors' samples.

V usage is TRBV3-1 and J usage is TRBJ2-7; no reliable D call. The CDR3 covers 14 residues. The germline gives CDR1 LGHDT, CDR2 YNNKEL (reference sequence). Between the trimmed V and J ends, which lost 0 bases and 1 base, there was a span of 7 bases. The CDR3 region is CASSQDLLSYEQYF. CDR3 DNA sequence: TGTGCCAGCAGCCAAGATTTACTGTCCTACGAGCAGTACTTC.

This clonotype occurred many times. The chain employs TRBV9 and TRBJ2-7, with D possibly called TRBD1 or TRBD2 (5 bases each). Germline V gives CDR1 SGDLS, CDR2 YYNGEE. V shed 0 bases and J shed 5 bases, with 15 bases lying between them. This CDR3 comprises 15 residues. The DNA for the CDR3 is TGTGCCAGCAGCGTAGGAGGGGCACCATCCCACGAGCAGTACTTC. This translates into CASSVGGAPSHEQYF.

The chain has TRBV6-2 or TRBV6-3 and TRBJ1-5; D not certain. V was clipped by 0 bases and J by 7 bases, with 10 bases between them. This CDR3 is built from 14 residues. Germline V lookup: CDR1 MNHEY, CDR2 SVGEGT. CDR3 in DNA: TGTGCCAGCAGTTACTCGGTGGGAGGGCAGCCCCAGCATTTT. It yields the protein CASSYSVGGQPQHF.

This sequence joins TRBV6-1 and TRBJ1-4, with a possible D match to TRBD1 (6 bases). The ends were cut back, 2 bases at V and 16 bases at J, with 20 bases in the middle. The germline V gene has CDR1 MNHNS and CDR2 SASEGT. This CDR3 spans 14 amino acids. The chain's CDR3 is CASSENGRGGAKFF. Written as DNA, the CDR3 is TGTGCCAGCAGTGAAAATGGGCGCGGGGGCGCAAAGTTTTTT.

This clonotype has only a few counts. J is TRBJ2-4 and V is TRBV7-9, with D unclear. This CDR3 has 11 amino acids. Germline CDR1 reads SEHNR; CDR2 reads FQNEAQ (reference sequence). V lost 6 bases, J lost 9 bases, and 9 bases lay in between. As DNA, the CDR3 is TGTGCCAGCAGTCAATGGGGCATTCAGTACTTC. It yields the protein CASSQWGIQYF.

This clonotype was observed a few times. The V and J genes are TRBV28 and TRBJ2-7; the D gene could be TRBD1 or TRBD2 (5 bases each). The V gene's germline CDR1 is MDHEN and CDR2 SYDVKM. This CDR3 is built from 14 residues. Trimming pared 8 bases from V and 2 bases from J, leaving 16 bases between. The DNA of the CDR3 is TGTGCCAGCCAAGCCGGGACCCAGACCTACGAGCAGTACTTC. Protein product: CASQAGTQTYEQYF.

This chain connects TRBV4-1 to TRBJ2-3; weak D call: TRBD2 (7 bases). CDR3 size: 17 residues. The germline V gene has CDR1 MGHRA and CDR2 YSYEKL. V shed 2 bases and J shed 2 bases, with 17 bases lying between them. As DNA, the CDR3 is TGCGCCAGCAGCCAACCCAGTGAGGGGGGGCTCACAGATACGCAGTATTTT. It translates to CASSQPSEGGLTDTQYF.

This clonotype was picked up many times. This chain joins TRBV3-1 and TRBJ2-7, with D maybe TRBD1 (5 bases). Germline V lookup: CDR1 LGHDT, CDR2 YNNKEL (reference sequence). CDR3 length equals 15 residues. Trimming removed 1 base at V and 0 bases at J, with 10 bases between. CDR3 sequence (DNA): TGTGCCAGCAGCCAAGCCCACGACAGCTCCTACGAGCAGTACTTC. Protein: CASSQAHDSSYEQYF.

The V gene is TRBV5-1, the J gene TRBJ2-3; maybe TRBD2 (6 bases). Trimming removed 8 bases at V and 2 bases at J, with 18 bases between. Germline CDR1 and CDR2: SGHRS and YFSETQ. The CDR3 has 15 residues. The CDR3, as DNA: TGCGCCAGTCAGTTACTAGCCGTAACCACAGATACGCAGTATTTT. It translates to CASQLLAVTTDTQYF. The full variable domain, completed using reference TRBV5-1 and TRBJ2-3, is KAGVTQTPRYLIKTRGQQVTLSCSPISGHRSVSWYQQTPGQGLQFLFEYFSETQRNKGNFPGRFSGRQFSNSRSEMNVSTLELGDSALYLCASQLLAVTTDTQYFGPGTRLTVL.